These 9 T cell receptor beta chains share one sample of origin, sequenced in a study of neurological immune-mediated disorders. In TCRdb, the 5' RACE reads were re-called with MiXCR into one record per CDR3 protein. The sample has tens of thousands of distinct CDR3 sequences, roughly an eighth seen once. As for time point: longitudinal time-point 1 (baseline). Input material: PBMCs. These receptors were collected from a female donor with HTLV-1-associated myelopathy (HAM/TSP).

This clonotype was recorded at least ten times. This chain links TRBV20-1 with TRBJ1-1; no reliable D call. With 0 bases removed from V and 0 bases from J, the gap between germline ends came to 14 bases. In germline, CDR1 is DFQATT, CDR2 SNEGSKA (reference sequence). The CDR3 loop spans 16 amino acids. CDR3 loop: CSARDFRGNMNTEAFF. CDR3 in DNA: TGCAGTGCTAGAGATTTCCGAGGGAACATGAACACTGAAGCTTTCTTT.

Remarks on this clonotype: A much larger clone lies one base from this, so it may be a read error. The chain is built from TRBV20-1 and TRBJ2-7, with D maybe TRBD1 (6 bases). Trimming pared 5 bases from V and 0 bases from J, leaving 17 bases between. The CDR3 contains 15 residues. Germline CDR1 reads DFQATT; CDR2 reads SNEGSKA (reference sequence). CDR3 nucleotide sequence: TGCAGTGCTGGGAACCCCGGACAGAGCTCCTACGAGCAGTACTTC. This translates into CSAGNPGQSSYEQYF.

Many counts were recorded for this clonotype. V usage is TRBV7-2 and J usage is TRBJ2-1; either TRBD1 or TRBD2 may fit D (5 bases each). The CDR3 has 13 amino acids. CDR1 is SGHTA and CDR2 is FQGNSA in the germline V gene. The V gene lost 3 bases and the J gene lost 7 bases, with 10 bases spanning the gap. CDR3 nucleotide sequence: TGTGCCAGCAGCTTGGGGGACGGTAATGAGCAGTTCTTC. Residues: CASSLGDGNEQFF.

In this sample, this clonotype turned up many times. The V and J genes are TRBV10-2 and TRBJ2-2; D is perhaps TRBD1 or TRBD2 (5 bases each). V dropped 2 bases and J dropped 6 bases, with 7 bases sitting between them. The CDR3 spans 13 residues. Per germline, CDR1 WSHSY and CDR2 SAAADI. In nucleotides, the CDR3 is TGCGCCAGCAGTGAGCCGGGACCCGGGGAGCTGTTTTTT. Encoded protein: CASSEPGPGELFF.

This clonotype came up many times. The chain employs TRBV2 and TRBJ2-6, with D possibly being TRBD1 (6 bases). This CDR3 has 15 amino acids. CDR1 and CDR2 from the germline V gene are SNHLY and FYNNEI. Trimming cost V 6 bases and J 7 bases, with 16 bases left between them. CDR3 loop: CASREQGLRANVLTF. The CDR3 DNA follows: TGTGCCAGCAGGGAACAGGGTTTACGCGCCAACGTCCTGACTTTC.

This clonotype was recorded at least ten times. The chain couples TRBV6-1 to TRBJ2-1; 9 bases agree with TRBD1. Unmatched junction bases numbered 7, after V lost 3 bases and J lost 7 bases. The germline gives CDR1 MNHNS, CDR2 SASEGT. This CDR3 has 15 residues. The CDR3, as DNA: TGTGCCAGCAGTGATGGGACAGGGATCACAAATGAGCAGTTCTTC. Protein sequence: CASSDGTGITNEQFF.

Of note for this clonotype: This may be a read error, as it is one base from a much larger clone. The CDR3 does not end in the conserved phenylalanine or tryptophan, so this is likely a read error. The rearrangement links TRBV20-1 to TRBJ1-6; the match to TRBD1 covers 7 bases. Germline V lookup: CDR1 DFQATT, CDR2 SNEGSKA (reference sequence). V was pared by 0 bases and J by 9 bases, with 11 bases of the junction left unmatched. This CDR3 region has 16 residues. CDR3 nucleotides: TGCAGTGCTAGAGATGGGGCCGACAGGGCGGCTTCACCCCTCCACTCT. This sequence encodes CSARDGADRAASPLHS.

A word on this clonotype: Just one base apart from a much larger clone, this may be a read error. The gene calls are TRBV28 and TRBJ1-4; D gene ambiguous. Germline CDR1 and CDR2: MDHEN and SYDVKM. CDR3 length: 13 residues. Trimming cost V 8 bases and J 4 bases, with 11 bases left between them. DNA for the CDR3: TGTGCCAGCTTGGCTACGATTAATGAAAAACTGTTTTTT. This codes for CASLATINEKLFF.

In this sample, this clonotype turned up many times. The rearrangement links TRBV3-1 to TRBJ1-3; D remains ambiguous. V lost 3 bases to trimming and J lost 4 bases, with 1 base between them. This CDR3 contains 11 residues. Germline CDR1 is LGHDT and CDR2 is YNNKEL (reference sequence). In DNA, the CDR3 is TGTGCCAGCAGCCAGGGAAACACCATATATTTT. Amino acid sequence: CASSQGNTIYF. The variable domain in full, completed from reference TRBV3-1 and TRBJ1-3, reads DTAVSQTPKYLVTQMGNDKSIKCEQNLGHDTMYWYKQDSKKFLKIMFSYNNKELIINETVPNRFSPKSPDKAHLNLHINSLELGDSAVYFCASSQGNTIYFGEGSWLTVV.